The clone carrying this T cell receptor (beta chain) was detected ten times or more. RNA transcripts served as the template for amplifying TCR beta CDR3 regions. A set of HTBI primers served as the primers for a first-round RT-PCR of the TCR CDR3. Using its own MiXCR run on the multiplex PCR reads, TCRdb lists one record per CDR3 protein. The sample has a few hundred thousand distinct CDR3 sequences, approximately 14% seen once; the top ten hold approximately 7.4%. The source of the sample is a study of T cells in Graves' hyperthyroidism and ophthalmopathy. Study-wide background: Initial diagnosis, before any treatment, was when peripheral blood was collected.

Among the patients, aged 18 to 65, hyperthyroidism was newly diagnosed and had lasted under 2 months. The germline CDR1 and CDR2 sequences are LGHDT and YNNKEL (reference sequence). This CDR3 region has 14 residues. Trimming stripped 7 bases from V and 6 bases from J, with 18 bases between. The sample was blood. The clonotype was recovered from a woman aged 30 to 39 with Graves' hyperthyroidism. This rearrangement joins TRBV3-1 to TRBJ1-1, with D perhaps matching TRBD1 (5 bases). CDR3: CASTTQGLTAEAFF. Here the CDR3 DNA reads TGTGCCAGCACCACTCAGGGCTTGACGGCTGAAGCTTTCTTT.